One sample yielded the 10 T cell receptor beta chains listed below, sequenced in a study of identical twins. TCRdb recomputed calls from the 5' RACE reads with MiXCR, one row per CDR3 protein. The sample includes some 690,000 distinct CDR3 sequences, around 20% of them seen just once. These data were also filed under a second study, of T cells expressing NK-cell markers.

Sequenced sample: PBMCs. These receptor sequences come from a woman between 18 and 30 years old in good health.

This clonotype was seen only a few times. The chain couples TRBV6-5 to TRBJ2-7; TRBD1 matches 7 bases. CDR3 length: 14 amino acids. Trimming cost V 6 bases and J 2 bases; bases outside gene matches: 7. The germline gives CDR1 MNHEY, CDR2 SVGAGI. Written as DNA, the CDR3 is TGTGCCAGCAGAGGACAGGTGAAGACCTACGAGCAGTACTTC. It translates to CASRGQVKTYEQYF.

The chain recombines TRBV5-1 with TRBJ2-3; 8 bases are a match to TRBD2. CDR1 and CDR2 from the germline V gene are SGHRS and YFSETQ. The ends lost 0 bases at V and 5 bases at J; junction bases unmatched: 8. This CDR3 is 16 amino acids long. CDR3 nucleotide sequence: TGCGCCAGCAGCTTGGCTCGCGGGGGGACTGGAGATACGCAGTATTTT. Translated: CASSLARGGTGDTQYF.

Only one count was recorded for this clonotype. The CDR3: CASRTLLQAPNQPQHF. The CDR3 DNA reads as TGCGCCAGCAGGACCCTCTTGCAGGCTCCAAATCAGCCCCAGCATTTT. The rearrangement joins TRBV10-1 to TRBJ1-5; no definite D call. V lost 6 bases, J lost 4 bases, and 19 bases lay in between. CDR3 size: 16 residues. In germline, CDR1 is WNHNN, CDR2 SYGVQD (reference sequence).

The chain is built from TRBV7-9 and TRBJ1-1; D perhaps matches TRBD1 (5 bases). The CDR3 spans 16 residues. Germline V gene lookup returns CDR1 SEHNR and CDR2 FQNEAQ (reference sequence). V lost 5 bases to trimming and J lost 3 bases, with 19 bases between them. The CDR3 DNA is TGTGCCAGCAGCCCCTGGGACGCTGGGATTCACACTGAAGCTTTCTTT. Its protein product is CASSPWDAGIHTEAFF.

This clonotype was found a few times. V usage is TRBV6-5 and J usage is TRBJ1-2; D is unresolved. Trimming stripped 0 bases from V and 0 bases from J, with 2 bases between. The CDR3 has 13 amino acids. Per germline, CDR1 MNHEY and CDR2 SVGAGI. In DNA, the CDR3 is TGTGCCAGCAGTTACTCGCCTAACTATGGCTACACCTTC. Its protein is CASSYSPNYGYTF.

This clonotype occurred a few times. CDR3 sequence (DNA): TGTGCCAGCAGTTCCCACCGGGGGGGTAGGACCGGGGAGCTGTTTTTT. Encoded protein: CASSSHRGGRTGELFF. The chain employs TRBV12-3 or TRBV12-4 and TRBJ2-2, with TRBD2 identical over 8 bases. Losses at the gene ends were 4 bases for V and 5 bases for J; bases not matched to a gene: 9. The CDR3 consists of 16 residues.

This clonotype was seen repeatedly, ten times or more. The chain joins TRBV20-1 to TRBJ1-1, with D possibly being TRBD1 (6 bases). V dropped 1 base and J dropped 1 base, with 10 bases sitting between them. This CDR3 region has 14 residues. Germline assignment: CDR1 DFQATT and CDR2 SNEGSKA (reference sequence). This chain's CDR3 is CSARVMDRNTEAFF. As DNA, the CDR3 is TGCAGTGCTAGAGTTATGGACAGGAACACTGAAGCTTTCTTT.

The chain recombines TRBV7-3 with TRBJ2-2; TRBD1 might be the D (6 bases). The V end lost 5 bases, the J end lost 4 bases, and 20 bases lay between the germline ends. This CDR3 is built from 17 residues. Per the germline V gene, CDR1 is SGHTA and CDR2 is FQGTGA. The chain's CDR3 is CASSHGSRGRGTGELFF. DNA for the CDR3: TGTGCCAGCAGCCACGGGTCCAGGGGAAGAGGCACCGGGGAGCTGTTTTTT.

The gene calls are TRBV6-5 and TRBJ1-5; D possibly corresponds to TRBD1 (5 bases). The V and J ends lost 0 bases and 1 base respectively, with 13 bases between them. Germline lookup yields CDR1 MNHEY and CDR2 SVGAGI. The CDR3 extends over 17 amino acids. The DNA of the CDR3 is TGTGCCAGCAGTTACTCGATTGTCAGGGCGAGCAATCAGCCCCAGCATTTT. It translates to CASSYSIVRASNQPQHF.

This clonotype was counted at least ten times. The rearrangement joins TRBV12-3 or TRBV12-4 to TRBJ2-3, with 7 bases matching TRBD1. This CDR3 is built from 14 residues. V trimming: 6 bases; J trimming: 6 bases; junction bases outside the gene matches: 9. The CDR3 DNA sequence: TGTGCCAGCAGCTGGACAGGTGTAGGGGATACGCAGTATTTT. It codes for CASSWTGVGDTQYF.